A single sample is the source of the 24 T cell receptor beta chains below, sequenced in a study of regulatory T cells in long-lasting Graves disease. Time point of the sample: newly diagnosed GD, antithyroid drugs for less than 3 months. From PBMCs, RNA was extracted and then used to make the TCR library. Arm-PCR of CDR3 regions with iRepertoire HTBI primers generated TCR beta libraries. Via MiXCR, TCRdb re-called the multiplex PCR reads, giving one row per CDR3 protein. The sample holds 350,000 to 550,000 distinct CDR3 sequences, about 16% seen once. This sample also appeared in a second study, on T cells in Graves' hyperthyroidism and ophthalmopathy.

Specimen: peripheral blood mononuclear cells (PBMCs), collected at new diagnosis, from a patient treated with antithyroid drugs. These TCRs come from a woman under 30 with Graves disease.

Many counts were recorded for this clonotype. The CDR3 loop is CASSTYRREGLDEQFF. The CDR3 DNA sequence: TGTGCCAGCAGTACTTATCGGCGGGAGGGCCTCGATGAGCAGTTCTTC. The rearrangement links TRBV27 to TRBJ2-1; 9 nucleotides match TRBD2. Trimming removed 5 bases from V and 8 bases from J; junction bases left unmatched: 13. The CDR3 runs 16 residues. The germline V gene encodes CDR1 MNHEY and CDR2 SMNVEV (reference sequence).

This clonotype was counted ten times or more. V usage is TRBV6-1 and J usage is TRBJ2-1, with D possibly TRBD2 on 6 matching bases. Germline CDR1 MNHNS, CDR2 SASEGT. The V end was cut by 8 bases, the J end by 4 bases, with 6 bases between. This CDR3 is built from 11 residues. CDR3 loop: CASGGYNEQFF. Written as DNA, the CDR3 is TGTGCCAGCGGGGGGTACAATGAGCAGTTCTTC.

This clonotype was counted at least ten times. The chain links TRBV27 to TRBJ2-7; 8 bases are a match to TRBD2. The CDR3 length is 14 residues. V trimming: 3 bases; J trimming: 5 bases; junction bases outside the gene matches: 6. The germline CDR1 and CDR2 sequences are MNHEY and SMNVEV (reference sequence). CDR3 region: CASSFRSGMDEQYF. The CDR3 DNA sequence: TGTGCCAGCAGTTTCCGTAGCGGGATGGACGAGCAGTACTTC.

This clonotype came up many times. This chain joins TRBV7-8 and TRBJ2-1; TRBD2 aligns across 9 bases. From germline, CDR1 is SGHVS and CDR2 FQNEAQ. The CDR3 covers 15 residues. J gave up 6 bases and V 2 bases, and 5 bases lay outside the gene matches. This CDR3 reads CASSLRREGGNEQFF. DNA of the CDR3: TGTGCCAGCAGCTTAAGGCGGGAGGGCGGCAATGAGCAGTTCTTC.

This clonotype was detected ten times or more. V is TRBV27 and J is TRBJ2-1; no clear D gene. CDR1 and CDR2 (germline): MNHEY, SMNVEV (reference sequence). V gave up 4 bases and J gave up 0 bases, with 13 bases separating them. The length of the CDR3 is 16 residues. This CDR3 reads CASSSTARSSYNEQFF. The DNA of the CDR3 is TGTGCCAGCAGTTCCACAGCGCGAAGCTCCTACAATGAGCAGTTCTTC.

Regarding this clonotype: A far larger clone is just one base off, so this is likely a read error. This chain uses TRBV6-5 with TRBJ2-1; 10 nucleotides agree with TRBD2. Per germline, CDR1 MNHEY and CDR2 SVGAGI. This CDR3 is 16 amino acids long. V dropped 2 bases and J dropped 13; count of bases not matched to a gene: 14. DNA for the CDR3: TGTGCCAGCAGTTACGAGGTAGCGGGAGGAGGGGAGACCCAGTTCTTC. It encodes CASSYEVAGGGETQFF.

This clonotype was observed many times. The genes are TRBV9 and TRBJ2-7; D is perhaps TRBD2 (6 bases). The V and J ends lost 0 bases and 3 bases respectively, with 13 bases between them. This CDR3 spans 15 amino acids. Looked up from germline, CDR1 is SGDLS and CDR2 is YYNGEE. CDR3 loop: CASSVEPLEGYEQYF. For the CDR3, the DNA is TGTGCCAGCAGCGTAGAGCCGCTGGAGGGCTACGAGCAGTACTTC.

The chain uses TRBV29-1 and TRBJ2-3; D unresolved. From germline, CDR1 is SQVTM and CDR2 ANQGSEA. The CDR3 spans 13 residues. V shed 7 bases and J shed 4 bases, with 15 bases lying between them. This chain's CDR3 is CSGSGGTSDTQYF. Written as DNA, the CDR3 is TGCAGCGGATCCGGCGGAACTTCAGATACGCAGTATTTT.

This clonotype is a singleton in its sample. An end of the junction differs from the germline gene, which may be a read error. The CDR3 region is CASSLVLAGYLGDNQQFF. The CDR3 DNA follows: TGCGCCAGCAGCTTGGTTCTAGCGGGCTACTTGGGGGACAATCAGCAGTTCTTC. V is TRBV5-1 and J is TRBJ2-1; TRBD2 matches 8 bases. The CDR3 loop spans 18 amino acids. Germline assignment: CDR1 SGHRS and CDR2 YFSETQ.

This clonotype was counted at least ten times. The chain carries TRBV5-1 and TRBJ2-7; 7 nucleotides match TRBD2. The ends lost 4 bases at V and 2 bases at J; junction bases unmatched: 6. Germline V lookup: CDR1 SGHRS, CDR2 YFSETQ. The CDR3 is made up of 14 amino acids. The CDR3 nucleotides read TGCGCCAGCAGCGAAAGCGGGACTACCTACGAGCAGTACTTC. This gives the protein CASSESGTTYEQYF.

This clonotype was seen many times. The chain links TRBV7-3 to TRBJ2-5, with D tentatively TRBD1 (5 bases). V gave up 0 bases and J gave up 5 bases, with 10 bases separating them. This CDR3 region has 14 residues. Per the germline V gene, CDR1 is SGHTA and CDR2 is FQGTGA. The CDR3 protein is CASSLTGALETQYF. Here the CDR3 DNA reads TGTGCCAGCAGCTTAACTGGGGCCTTGGAGACCCAGTACTTC.

V and J are TRBV5-6 and TRBJ2-5; 9 bases are a match to TRBD1. The length of the CDR3 is 14 residues. Germline trimming cut 3 bases from V and 5 bases from J; bases unmatched to any gene: 5. Germline CDR1 SGHDT, CDR2 YYEEEE. CDR3 protein: CASSWTGDVETQYF. The CDR3 DNA is TGTGCCAGCAGCTGGACAGGGGATGTGGAGACCCAGTACTTC.

The rearrangement uses TRBV4-1 and TRBJ2-2; no reliable D call. CDR1 is MGHRA and CDR2 is YSYEKL in the germline V gene. The ends were cut back, 0 bases at V and 4 bases at J, with 3 bases in the middle. This CDR3 comprises 13 residues. In nucleotides, the CDR3 is TGCGCCAGCAGCCAAGATGGCACCGGGGAGCTGTTTTTT. Its protein is CASSQDGTGELFF.

This chain joins TRBV6-1 and TRBJ2-7, with TRBD2 matching 8 bases. The V gene's germline CDR1 is MNHNS and CDR2 SASEGT. V was clipped by 6 bases and J by 3 bases; unmatched bases: 4. This CDR3 comprises 13 residues. CDR3: CASRTGGGYEQYF. DNA of the CDR3: TGTGCCAGCAGAACGGGAGGGGGCTACGAGCAGTACTTC.

The chain is built from TRBV10-3 and TRBJ2-4; D tentatively fits TRBD1 or TRBD2 (6 bases each). This CDR3 spans 15 amino acids. V lost 10 bases, J lost 0 bases, and 16 bases lay in between. Germline V gives CDR1 ENHRY, CDR2 SYGVKD. The CDR3 loop reads CATGTLQGAKNIQYF. CDR3 sequence (DNA): TGTGCCACCGGGACTCTACAGGGAGCCAAAAACATTCAGTACTTC.

About this clonotype itself: This clone may be a read error of a much larger clone one base away. V and J are TRBV5-1 and TRBJ2-7, with D tentatively TRBD2 (5 bases). Germline CDR1 is SGHRS and CDR2 is YFSETQ. The CDR3 consists of 15 residues. The CDR3 nucleotides read TGCGCCGGCAGCAAGGACTTGGTGAAGTCCGACGAGCAGTACTTC. Its translation is CAGSKDLVKSDEQYF. Full variable domain (outside the CDR3, taken from reference TRBV5-1 and TRBJ2-7): KAGVTQTPRYLIKTRGQQVTLSCSPISGHRSVSWYQQTPGQGLQFLFEYFSETQRNKGNFPGRFSGRQFSNSRSEMNVSTLELGDSALYLCAGSKDLVKSDEQYFGPGTRLTVT.

This clonotype came up many times. V gene TRBV29-1 combines with J gene TRBJ1-2; 10 bases map to TRBD1. The CDR3 is made up of 13 amino acids. CDR1 and CDR2 from the germline V gene are SQVTM and ANQGSEA. The junction had 4 bases not matched to a gene; V was cut back by 4 bases and J by 5 bases. The CDR3: CSVARTGGYGYTF. CDR3 bases: TGCAGCGTTGCCAGGACAGGGGGTTATGGCTACACCTTC. The complete variable domain, with remaining parts taken from reference TRBV29-1 and TRBJ1-2, reads SAVISQKPSRDICQRGTSLTIQCQVDSQVTMMFWYRQQPGQSLTLIATANQGSEATYESGFVIDKFPISRPNLTFSTLTVSNMSPEDSSIYLCSVARTGGYGYTFGSGTRLTVV.

This clonotype was seen at least ten times. The chain is built from TRBV20-1 and TRBJ2-7; 8 nucleotides agree with TRBD2. The germline CDR1 and CDR2 sequences are DFQATT and SNEGSKA (reference sequence). This CDR3 is built from 15 residues. Losses at the gene ends were 2 bases for V and 3 bases for J; bases not matched to a gene: 9. CDR3 residues: CSARSLGAGGYEQYF. Written as DNA, the CDR3 is TGCAGTGCTAGATCCTTGGGCGCGGGAGGCTACGAGCAGTACTTC.

This clonotype was seen only a few times. The chain links TRBV7-2 to TRBJ2-5; 12 bases agree with TRBD1. CDR1 is SGHTA, CDR2 FQGNSA, per germline. J gave up 5 bases and V 5 bases, and 6 bases lay outside the gene matches. The length of the CDR3 is 15 residues. The CDR3 DNA sequence: TGTGCCAGCAGCCCCGGGACAGGGGGCGGCGAGACCCAGTACTTC. It codes for CASSPGTGGGETQYF.

The genes are TRBV6-1 and TRBJ1-2; D not certain. Germline lookup yields CDR1 MNHNS and CDR2 SASEGT. With 4 bases removed from V and 4 bases from J, the gap between germline ends came to 13 bases. The CDR3 spans 14 residues. The CDR3 DNA sequence: TGTGCCAGCAGTGGCGACCCTTTGAGCTATGGCTACACCTTC. Its translation: CASSGDPLSYGYTF.

This clonotype came up a few times. The chain combines TRBV7-3 with TRBJ2-1; 10 bases line up with TRBD2. J lost 8 bases, V lost 5 bases, and 12 bases had no gene match. CDR1 and CDR2 (germline): SGHTA, FQGTGA. The CDR3 is made up of 16 amino acids. The CDR3 loop reads CASSLRSASGSHEQFF. The DNA for the CDR3 is TGTGCCAGCAGCCTAAGGTCGGCTAGCGGGAGCCATGAGCAGTTCTTC.

This clonotype was counted only a few times. The chain combines TRBV5-1 with TRBJ2-5; D is unclear. V was pared by 4 bases and J by 5 bases, with 18 bases between. The CDR3 runs to 15 residues. Germline CDR1 is SGHRS and CDR2 is YFSETQ. Written as DNA, the CDR3 is TGCGCCAGCAGCCCCTACCAGGCTAGGGTGGAGACCCAGTACTTC. This sequence encodes CASSPYQARVETQYF.

This chain uses TRBV12-3 or TRBV12-4 with TRBJ1-2, with D possibly matching TRBD1 (5 bases). Trimming stripped 5 bases from V and 4 bases from J, with 20 bases between. The CDR3 is 16 amino acids. CDR3 sequence reads: CASSPSNRPRGYGYTF. The CDR3 DNA reads as TGTGCCAGCAGTCCCTCAAACAGGCCAAGGGGCTATGGCTACACCTTC.

This clonotype was seen many times. The chain recombines TRBV6-1 with TRBJ2-2; D call uncertain. There are 13 residues in the CDR3. Germline loops: CDR1 MNHNS, CDR2 SASEGT. V was trimmed by 10 bases and J by 7 bases, leaving 16 bases between them. The CDR3 protein is CATHIDGNGELFF. The DNA for the CDR3 is TGTGCCACCCATATTGATGGGAACGGGGAGCTGTTTTTT.